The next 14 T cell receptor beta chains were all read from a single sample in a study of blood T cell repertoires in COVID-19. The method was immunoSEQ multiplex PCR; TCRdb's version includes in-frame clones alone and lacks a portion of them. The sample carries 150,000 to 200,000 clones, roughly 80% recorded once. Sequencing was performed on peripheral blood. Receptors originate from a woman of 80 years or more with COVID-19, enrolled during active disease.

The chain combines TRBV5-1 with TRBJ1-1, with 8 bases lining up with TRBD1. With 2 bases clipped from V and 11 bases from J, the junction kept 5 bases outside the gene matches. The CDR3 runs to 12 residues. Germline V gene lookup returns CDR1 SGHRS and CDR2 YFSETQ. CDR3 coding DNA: TGCGCCAGCAGCTTTACAGGGGGACTCGCTTTCTTT. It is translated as CASSFTGGLAFF.

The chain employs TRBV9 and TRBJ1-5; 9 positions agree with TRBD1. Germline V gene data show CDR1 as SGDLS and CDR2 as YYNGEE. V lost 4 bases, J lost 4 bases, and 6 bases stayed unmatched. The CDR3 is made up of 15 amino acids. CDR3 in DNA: TGTGCCAGCAGCCCCGGACAGGGGAGTAATCAGCCCCAGCATTTT. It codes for CASSPGQGSNQPQHF.

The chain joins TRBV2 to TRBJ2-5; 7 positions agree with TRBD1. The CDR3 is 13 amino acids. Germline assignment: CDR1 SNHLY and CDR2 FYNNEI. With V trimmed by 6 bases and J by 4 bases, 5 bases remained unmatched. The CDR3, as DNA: TGTGCCAGCAGGAGGACAGGACCAGAGACCCAGTACTTC. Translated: CASRRTGPETQYF. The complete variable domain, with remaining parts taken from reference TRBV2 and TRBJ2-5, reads EPEVTQTPSHQVTQMGQEVILRCVPISNHLYFYWYRQILGQKVEFLVSFYNNEISEKSEIFDDQFSVERPDGSNFTLKIRSTKLEDSAMYFCASRRTGPETQYFGPGTRLLVL.

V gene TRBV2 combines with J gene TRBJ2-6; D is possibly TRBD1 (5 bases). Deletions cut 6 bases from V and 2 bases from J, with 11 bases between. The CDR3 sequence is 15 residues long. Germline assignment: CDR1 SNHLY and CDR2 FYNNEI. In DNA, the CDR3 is TGTGCCAGCAGGTTAACAGGTGCTGGGGCCAACGTCCTGACTTTC. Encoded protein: CASRLTGAGANVLTF.

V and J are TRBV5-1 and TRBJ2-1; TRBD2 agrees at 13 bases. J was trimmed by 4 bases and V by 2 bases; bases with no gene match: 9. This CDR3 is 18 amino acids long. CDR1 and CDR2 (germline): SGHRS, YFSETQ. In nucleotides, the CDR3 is TGCGCCAGCAGCTTCGGACTAGCGGGAGACCCTCATTACAATGAGCAGTTCTTC. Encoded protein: CASSFGLAGDPHYNEQFF.

CDR3 DNA sequence: TGTGCCAGCAGTTTAGTCTACAGCTCCTATAATTCACCCCTCCACTTT. Its protein product is CASSLVYSSYNSPLHF. The V and J genes are TRBV27 and TRBJ1-6; D gene uncertain. V lost 2 bases and J 0 bases, leaving 8 bases between the germline ends. This CDR3 is 16 amino acids long. Germline CDR1 MNHEY, CDR2 SMNVEV (reference sequence).

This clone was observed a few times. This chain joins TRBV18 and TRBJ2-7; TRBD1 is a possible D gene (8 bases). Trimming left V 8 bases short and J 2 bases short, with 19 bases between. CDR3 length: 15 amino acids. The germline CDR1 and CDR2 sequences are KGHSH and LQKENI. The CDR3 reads CASGQGASGTYEQYF. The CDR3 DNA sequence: TGTGCCAGCGGCCAGGGGGCTAGCGGAACCTACGAGCAGTACTTC.

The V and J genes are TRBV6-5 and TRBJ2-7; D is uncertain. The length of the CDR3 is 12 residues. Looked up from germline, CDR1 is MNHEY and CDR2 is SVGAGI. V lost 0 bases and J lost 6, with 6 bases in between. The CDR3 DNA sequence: TGTGCCAGCAGTTACTCGACGGGCGAGCAGTACTTC. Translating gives CASSYSTGEQYF.

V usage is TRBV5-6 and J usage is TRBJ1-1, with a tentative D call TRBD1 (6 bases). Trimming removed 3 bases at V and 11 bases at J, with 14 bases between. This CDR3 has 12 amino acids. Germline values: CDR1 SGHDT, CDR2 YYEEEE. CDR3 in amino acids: CASSYGQTEAFF. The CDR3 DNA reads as TGTGCCAGCAGCTACGGACAGACGGAGGCTTTCTTT.

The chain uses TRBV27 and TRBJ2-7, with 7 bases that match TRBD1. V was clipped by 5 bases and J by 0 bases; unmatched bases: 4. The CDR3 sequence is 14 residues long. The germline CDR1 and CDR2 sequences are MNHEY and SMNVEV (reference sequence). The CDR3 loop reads CASSADRDSYEQYF. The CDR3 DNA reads TGTGCCAGCAGTGCCGACAGGGACTCCTACGAGCAGTACTTC.

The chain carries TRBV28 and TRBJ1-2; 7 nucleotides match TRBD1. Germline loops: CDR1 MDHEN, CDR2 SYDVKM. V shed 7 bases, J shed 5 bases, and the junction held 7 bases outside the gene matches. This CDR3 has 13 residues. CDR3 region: CASTPGQSYGYTF. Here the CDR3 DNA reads TGTGCCAGCACCCCGGGACAGTCTTATGGCTACACCTTC.

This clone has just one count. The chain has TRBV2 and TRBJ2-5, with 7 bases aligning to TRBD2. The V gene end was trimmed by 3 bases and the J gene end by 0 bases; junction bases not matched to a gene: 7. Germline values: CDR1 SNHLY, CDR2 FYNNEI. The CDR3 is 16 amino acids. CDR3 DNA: TGTGCCAGCAGTGAGTTGGGGGGGGTGTACCAAGAGACCCAGTACTTC. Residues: CASSELGGVYQETQYF. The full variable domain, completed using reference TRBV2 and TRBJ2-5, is EPEVTQTPSHQVTQMGQEVILRCVPISNHLYFYWYRQILGQKVEFLVSFYNNEISEKSEIFDDQFSVERPDGSNFTLKIRSTKLEDSAMYFCASSELGGVYQETQYFGPGTRLLVL.

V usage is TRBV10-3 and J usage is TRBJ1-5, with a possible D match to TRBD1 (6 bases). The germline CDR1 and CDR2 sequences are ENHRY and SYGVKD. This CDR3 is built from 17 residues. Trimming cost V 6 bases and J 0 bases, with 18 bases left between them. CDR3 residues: CAIRTRTAPYSNQPQHF. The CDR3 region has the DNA TGTGCCATCAGAACAAGGACAGCCCCCTATAGCAATCAGCCCCAGCATTTT.

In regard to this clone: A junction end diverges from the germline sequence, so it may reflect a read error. This CDR3 is CASSEGGRGAWGTEAFF. CDR3 DNA sequence: TGTGCCAGCAGCGAAGGCGGGAGGGGGGCTTGGGGCACTGAAGCTTTCTTT. V is TRBV6-1 and J is TRBJ1-1; maybe TRBD1 (6 bases). CDR1 is MNHNS, CDR2 SASEGT, per germline. The CDR3 is 17 residues long.